What follows are 4 T cell receptor beta chains derived from one specimen sequenced in a study of a mutant IDH1 vaccine in newly diagnosed glioma. These TCRs' antigens remain unknown. Described time point: week 47, end of study. Every single dose of the vaccine, 300 ug of mutant IDH1 20-mer peptide, came with topical imiquimod. Profiled with immunoSEQ multiplex PCR; TCRdb holds only in-frame clones, not every one. Here the sample spans roughly 86,000 clones, around four fifths being singletons. This specimen consisted of PBMCs, obtained from a glioma patient whose treatment included an IDH1 peptide vaccine. The receptors here all came from a man aged 35-49 years with glioma.

This clone was detected only once. The J gene is TRBJ2-2, the V gene TRBV2; TRBD2 matches 12 bases. V was pared by 4 bases and J by 5 bases, with 8 bases of the junction left unmatched. Germline CDR1 reads SNHLY; CDR2 reads FYNNEI. The length of the CDR3 is 17 residues. The CDR3 sequence: CASSGTSGMSGTGELFF. DNA of the CDR3: TGTGCCAGCAGTGGGACTAGCGGGATGTCTGGGACCGGGGAGCTGTTTTTT. The full variable domain, its missing parts supplied by reference TRBV2 and TRBJ2-2, is EPEVTQTPSHQVTQMGQEVILRCVPISNHLYFYWYRQILGQKVEFLVSFYNNEISEKSEIFDDQFSVERPDGSNFTLKIRSTKLEDSAMYFCASSGTSGMSGTGELFFGEGSRLTVL.

The chain combines TRBV9 with TRBJ1-1, with 10 bases that match TRBD1. Germline CDR1 reads SGDLS; CDR2 reads YYNGEE. J gave up 4 bases and V 3 bases, and 12 bases lay outside the gene matches. CDR3 length equals 17 residues. In nucleotides, the CDR3 is TGTGCCAGCAGCGCCACGACGGGACAGGGGTCGAGCACTGAAGCTTTCTTT. Translating gives CASSATTGQGSSTEAFF.

The chain combines TRBV5-6 with TRBJ2-3; D unclear. Germline CDR1 reads SGHDT; CDR2 reads YYEEEE. The CDR3 loop spans 12 amino acids. V lost 1 base to trimming and J lost 6 bases, with 6 bases between them. CDR3 region: CASSLPMDTQYF. CDR3 DNA sequence: TGTGCCAGCAGCTTGCCTATGGATACGCAGTATTTT. Supplemented by reference TRBV5-6 and TRBJ2-3, the full variable domain reads DAGVTQSPTHLIKTRGQQVTLRCSPKSGHDTVSWYQQALGQGPQFIFQYYEEEERQRGNFPDRFSGHQFPNYSSELNVNALLLGDSALYLCASSLPMDTQYFGPGTRLTVL.

This rearrangement joins TRBV7-2 to TRBJ1-5, with D unresolved. Germline V gives CDR1 SGHTA, CDR2 FQGNSA. The length of the CDR3 is 15 residues. Trimming left V 0 bases short and J 4 bases short, with 10 bases between. CDR3 coding DNA: TGTGCCAGCAGCTTAGCGAAGACGGCTAATCAGCCCCAGCATTTT. This sequence encodes CASSLAKTANQPQHF. The whole variable domain, filled in from reference TRBV7-2 and TRBJ1-5, reads GAGVSQSPSNKVTEKGKDVELRCDPISGHTALYWYRQSLGQGLEFLIYFQGNSAPDKSGLPSDRFSAERTGGSVSTLTIQRTQQEDSAVYLCASSLAKTANQPQHFGDGTRLSIL.